This T cell receptor (beta chain) comes out of a study of blood T cell repertoires in COVID-19. Turning to the study itself: Both acute and convalescent COVID-19 samples were obtained from the United States, Italy and Spain. PBMCs, B-cell-depleted T cells, or T cells were the source of the cDNA or gDNA that made up the material.

In the authors' workflow: The assay estimated nucleated cells by amplifying reference gene primers. Assay: immunoSEQ multiplex PCR; the TCRdb copy retains only in-frame clones and omits some. The DNA was the basis for D and trimming; V, J and clone size are from that table. Here the sample spans tens of thousands of clones, 60% to 85% being singletons. The specimen was peripheral blood. This clonotype originated in a man aged 65 to 79 with acute or convalescent COVID-19.

The CDR3 bases are TGCGCCAGCAGACTAGCGGGGGGCACAGATACGCAGTATTTT. Protein sequence: CASRLAGGTDTQYF. This rearrangement joins TRBV5-1 to TRBJ2-3; 11 bases fit TRBD2. Germline CDR1 reads SGHRS; CDR2 reads YFSETQ. CDR3 size: 14 residues. Trimming removed 5 bases from V and 1 base from J; junction bases left unmatched: 0.